Below, 7 T cell receptor beta chains from the same sample are listed, as sequenced in a study of PD-1 blockade in classical Hodgkin lymphoma. No patient escaped relapse after autologous stem cell transplantation, and brentuximab vedotin exposure varied. Assay used: immunoSEQ multiplex PCR; TCRdb lists only in-frame clones, some missing. The table has 20,000 to 30,000 clones, 67% seen once. The sequenced sample was peripheral blood mononuclear cells (PBMCs), obtained before the second cycle of nivolumab. The receptor set was obtained from a human donor with classical Hodgkin lymphoma.

This clone was seen once. The chain recombines TRBV6-5 with TRBJ2-2; D might be TRBD2 (7 bases). The CDR3 extends over 15 amino acids. Between the trimmed V and J ends, which lost 6 bases and 10 bases, there was a span of 21 bases. Per the germline V gene, CDR1 is MNHEY and CDR2 is SVGAGI. CDR3 DNA: TGTGCCAGCAGACGAGGGGGGGCGAACGTCGTGGAGCTGTTTTTT. As protein: CASRRGGANVVELFF.

The chain has TRBV10-1 and TRBJ2-7, with 9 bases fitting TRBD1. The CDR3 extends over 14 amino acids. With 3 bases clipped from V and 2 bases from J, the junction kept 2 bases outside the gene matches. Germline CDR1 is WNHNN and CDR2 is SYGVQD (reference sequence). The CDR3 protein is CASSERTGAYEQYF. The CDR3 region has the DNA TGCGCCAGCAGTGAACGGACAGGGGCCTACGAGCAGTACTTC.

The chain combines TRBV5-6 with TRBJ1-2; D remains ambiguous. The germline CDR1 and CDR2 sequences are SGHDT and YYEEEE. V was clipped by 0 bases and J by 3 bases, with 15 bases between them. This CDR3 region has 16 residues. The CDR3 coding sequence is TGTGCCAGCAGCTTGGAAGTCGGGGTGTTACACTATGGCTACACCTTC. Its protein is CASSLEVGVLHYGYTF.

The chain couples TRBV28 to TRBJ2-7, with D tentatively TRBD1 or TRBD2 (5 bases each). From germline, CDR1 is MDHEN and CDR2 SYDVKM. V was cut by 4 bases and J by 4 bases, with 11 bases left in between. The CDR3 sequence is 13 residues long. The CDR3 DNA reads TGTGCCAGCAGTTCCGGGACGGATTACGAGCAGTACTTC. Its protein is CASSSGTDYEQYF.

This clone occurred a few times. The chain links TRBV9 to TRBJ2-2; 11 bases are shared with TRBD2. CDR3 length: 18 residues. Germline trimming cut 4 bases from V and 3 bases from J; bases unmatched to any gene: 11. The germline V gene has CDR1 SGDLS and CDR2 YYNGEE. CDR3 loop: CASSPGIAGGPDTGELFF. The DNA of the CDR3 is TGTGCCAGCAGCCCAGGGATAGCGGGGGGGCCAGACACCGGGGAGCTGTTTTTT.

This clone is classed as medium-sized (0.01 to 0.1%). The V call is TRBV27, the J call TRBJ2-7; D may be TRBD2 (6 bases). The CDR3 spans 12 residues. The germline gives CDR1 MNHEY, CDR2 SMNVEV (reference sequence). V was clipped by 6 bases and J by 10 bases, with 16 bases between them. The CDR3 region is CASSAGRMEQYF. The CDR3 DNA reads TGTGCCAGCAGCGCGGGACGTATGGAACAGTACTTC.

The gene calls are TRBV27 and TRBJ2-1; D is perhaps TRBD1 or TRBD2 (6 bases each). Germline V lookup: CDR1 MNHEY, CDR2 SMNVEV (reference sequence). The CDR3 contains 15 residues. Trimming removed 3 bases from V and 5 bases from J, with 14 bases in between. CDR3 region: CASSFWGAPDNEQFF. The CDR3 DNA follows: TGTGCCAGCAGTTTTTGGGGGGCACCCGACAATGAGCAGTTCTTC.